This T cell receptor (beta chain) was captured in a study of CD4+ T cells in melanoma. Data came from immunoSEQ multiplex PCR; TCRdb stores just in-frame clones and leaves some out. The sample yields 15,000 to 20,000 clones, 83% seen once. Study findings and constraints: CD8+ T cell, macrophage and B cell function reportedly correlated with neoantigen-specific CD4+ T cells. In melanoma, neoantigen-specific CD4+ T cells reportedly differed in differentiation state.

The CDR3 extends over 14 amino acids. CDR1 and CDR2 from the germline V gene are MNHEY and SVGAGI. The V gene lost 5 bases and the J gene lost 1 base, with 11 bases spanning the gap. To note about this clone: Its antigen is undetermined.

What was sequenced was cells from a culture (not recorded whether cultured in vitro). This TCR derives from a human donor with melanoma. The chain combines TRBV6-5 with TRBJ1-1; possibly TRBD1 for D (5 bases). CDR3 nucleotide sequence: TGTGCCAGCAGTGAGACAGAGGCGAACACTGAAGCTTTCTTT. This encodes CASSETEANTEAFF.